This T cell receptor beta chain was captured by sequencing in a study of T-cell memory formation after mild COVID-19. Using its own MiXCR run on the 5' RACE reads, TCRdb lists one record per CDR3 protein. Of about 350,000 distinct CDR3 sequences in the sample, 20% to 25% are singletons; the top ten hold roughly 23%. This clonotype was seen more than once but under ten times. V was shortened by 8 bases and J by 4 bases, with 17 bases between the two germline ends. CDR1 and CDR2 from the germline V gene are MNHEY and SMNVEV (reference sequence). The CDR3 is 14 residues long. Sequencing used PBMCs or a T cell subset sorted from them (not recorded which). The chain carries TRBV27 and TRBJ1-2; D might be TRBD1 (5 bases). The TCR originated in a young man who had mild COVID-19 (a few samples of this study predate the infection). Cell type and time point are not known. Written as DNA, the CDR3 is TGTGCCAGCGGCGCGCGGGCAGGGCTCTATGGCTACACCTTC. As protein: CASGARAGLYGYTF.